The 13 T cell receptor beta chains below were found in one sample sequenced in a study of T cell responses to AZD1222 COVID-19 vaccine (dated by TCRdb to about 2021). Per the publication, the time point label means: baseline before first vaccination. Libraries came from the immunoSEQ multiplex PCR assay. TCRdb stores this immuneACCESS table with in-frame sequences only. Part of the clones is absent; in the studies checked, under half of the shortfall reflects unresolved V genes, and no reason is known for the rest. This sample lists approximately 120,000 clones; around 87% were detected once. Of the sample, about 10% falls within the top ten clones. The sequencing used peripheral blood, collected on day 0 of AZD1222 vaccination. These receptors were collected from an adult in good health.

The genes are TRBV21-1 and TRBJ1-2. TRBV21-1 is deemed a pseudogene. The CDR3 length is 15 residues. Here the CDR3 DNA reads TGTGCCAGCAATCCACGCCCGGGATCCCGCGTAAGCTACACCTTC. Its protein product is CASNPRPGSRVSYTF.

The chain links TRBV11-3 to TRBJ2-7; 13 bases line up with TRBD2. The CDR3 length is 16 residues. The germline V gene has CDR1 SGHNT and CDR2 YENEEA. The J segment lost 7 bases and the V segment lost 0 bases, leaving 6 bases of the junction unmatched. For the CDR3, the DNA is TGTGCCAGCAGCTTAGAGGGACTAGCGGGGCACCAGGAGCAGTACTTC. It translates to CASSLEGLAGHQEQYF.

V usage is TRBV10-3 and J usage is TRBJ2-2; possible D gene TRBD2, 6 bases. The CDR3 contains 14 residues. CDR1 is ENHRY, CDR2 SYGVKD, per germline. V lost 0 bases and J lost 4, with 6 bases in between. This CDR3 is CAISESRGTGELFF. The CDR3 DNA sequence: TGTGCCATCAGTGAGTCGCGGGGCACCGGGGAGCTGTTTTTT.

V and J are TRBV21-1 and TRBJ1-1; the table's D call, TRBD1, was not checked against the DNA. TRBV21-1 is classified as a pseudogene. There are 15 residues in the CDR3. The CDR3 protein is CASSDSPRGNTEAFF. CDR3 nucleotides: TGTGCCAGCAGCGACTCCCCAAGGGGTAACACTGAAGCTTTCTTT.

The chain joins TRBV5-1 to TRBJ1-3; 9 bases match TRBD1. CDR3 length: 15 residues. V was pared by 0 bases and J by 3 bases, with 1 base of the junction left unmatched. The V gene's germline CDR1 is SGHRS and CDR2 YFSETQ. For the CDR3, the DNA is TGCGCCAGCAGCTTGGACAGGGGGCTTGGAAACACCATATATTTT. As protein: CASSLDRGLGNTIYF.

The V gene is TRBV5-5, the J gene TRBJ1-2, with 8 positions matching TRBD1. The ends lost 1 base at V and 4 bases at J; junction bases unmatched: 3. CDR3 length equals 14 residues. CDR1 and CDR2 (germline): SGHKS, YYEKEE (reference sequence). Here the CDR3 DNA reads TGTGCCAGCAGCTTGCTAACAGGGGGCTATGGCTACACCTTC. Translated, it gives CASSLLTGGYGYTF.

The chain carries TRBV11-3 and TRBJ2-7; 7 bases line up with TRBD2. J gave up 0 bases and V 5 bases, and 4 bases lay outside the gene matches. Germline CDR1 reads SGHNT; CDR2 reads YENEEA. The CDR3 has 14 residues. CDR3 bases: TGTGCCAGCAGCCTCCGGGGGGACTCCTACGAGCAGTACTTC. This codes for CASSLRGDSYEQYF. Based on the CDR3 plus reference TRBV11-3 and TRBJ2-7, the full variable domain is EAGVVQSPRYKIIEKKQPVAFWCNPISGHNTLYWYLQNLGQGPELLIRYENEEAVDDSQLPKDRFSAERLKGVDSTLKIQPAELGDSAVYLCASSLRGDSYEQYFGPGTRLTVT.

The J gene is TRBJ1-1, the V gene TRBV29-1, with TRBD1 identical over 7 bases. This CDR3 spans 12 amino acids. V gave up 7 bases and J gave up 5 bases; unmatched junction bases: 7. CDR1 and CDR2 (germline): SQVTM, ANQGSEA. The CDR3 sequence is CSARQGLTEAFF. As DNA, the CDR3 is TGCAGCGCGAGACAGGGTTTGACTGAAGCTTTCTTT.

This clone was counted only a few times. In nucleotides, the CDR3 is TGCAGCGTTGACGCCCCGGAAGGCTCTGGAAACACCATATATTTT. It yields the protein CSVDAPEGSGNTIYF. This chain links TRBV29-1 with TRBJ1-3; D is unresolved. Trimming removed 3 bases at V and 0 bases at J, with 12 bases between. Germline V lookup: CDR1 SQVTM, CDR2 ANQGSEA. There are 15 residues in the CDR3.

Remarks on this clone: This specimen includes other DNA sequences encoding the same CDR3. The chain has TRBV9 and TRBJ1-3, with no clear D. The germline V gene has CDR1 SGDLS and CDR2 YYNGEE. V lost 0 bases, J lost 1 base, and 2 bases lay in between. The CDR3 extends over 13 amino acids. The CDR3 sequence: CASSVGSGNTIYF. CDR3 DNA sequence: TGTGCCAGCAGCGTAGGTTCTGGAAACACCATATATTTT.

This rearrangement joins TRBV27 to TRBJ2-2; 14 nucleotides line up with TRBD2. Per the germline V gene, CDR1 is MNHEY and CDR2 is SMNVEV (reference sequence). The CDR3 totals 18 residues. The ends lost 4 bases at V and 3 bases at J; junction bases unmatched: 7. In nucleotides, the CDR3 is TGTGCCAGCAGTTCCCCGGGACTAGCGGGAGAGGACACCGGGGAGCTGTTTTTT. Its protein is CASSSPGLAGEDTGELFF.

This clone appeared a few times. The gene calls are TRBV27 and TRBJ1-1; D perhaps matches TRBD1 (6 bases). The germline V gene has CDR1 MNHEY and CDR2 SMNVEV (reference sequence). V lost 4 bases and J lost 1, with 16 bases in between. This CDR3 has 16 residues. The DNA of the CDR3 is TGTGCCAGCAGTTCCACAACAGGGATTGGGAACACTGAAGCTTTCTTT. Protein sequence: CASSSTTGIGNTEAFF.

The V call is TRBV7-8, the J call TRBJ2-5; TRBD1 matches 7 bases. V dropped 1 base and J dropped 3; count of bases not matched to a gene: 2. The CDR3 contains 14 residues. The germline V gene has CDR1 SGHVS and CDR2 FQNEAQ. The chain's CDR3 is CASSLGQGKETQYF. The CDR3 nucleotides read TGTGCCAGCAGCTTAGGACAGGGCAAAGAGACCCAGTACTTC. The whole variable domain, filled in from reference TRBV7-8 and TRBJ2-5, reads GAGVSQSPRYKVAKRGQDVALRCDPISGHVSLFWYQQALGQGPEFLTYFQNEAQLDKSGLPSDRFFAERPEGSVSTLKIQRTQQEDSAVYLCASSLGQGKETQYFGPGTRLLVL.